These T cell receptor beta chains were read from a single sample in a study of chemoradiotherapy in HPV16-positive cancers. Only in-frame clones appear in the TCRdb table, and some are missing; sequencing was by immunoSEQ multiplex PCR. The table lists about 6,500 clones, 90% of them singletons. The starting material was blood, obtained from a patient who underwent chemoradiotherapy. The receptors here all came from a human donor with HPV-associated anogenital cancer. The conserved cysteine and the conserved F or W are not part of the CDR3 here. Clone size, where shown, is once, few, many, or a class for clones that have expanded.

clone_size v_call cdr3_aa
few TRBV27 ASSPGQGRDTEAF
. TRBV5-1 ASSLDGGGELF
. TRBV4-3 ASSREPGQGAYEQY
. TRBV12-5 ASGLVDGLEQY
. TRBV19 ASSIDLETGELF
. TRBV7-9 ASSLWRGAGELF
. TRBV7-2 ASSITTGGSNYGYT
. TRBV2 ASSEGWGNTEAF
. TRBV7-2 ASSSDRGSSYEQY
. TRBV2 ASSDKAVRGTDTQY
. TRBV18 ASSRLGEKLF
. TRBV6-4 ASSDQATSTDTQY
. TRBV27 ASRPGQGVYEQY
once TRBV18 ASSPVNSARSNQPQH
. TRBV11-3 ASSMGLGPDEQY
. TRBV4-3 ASSHVAGNEQY
. TRBV9 ASSLTGGRTDTQY
. TRBV27 ASSFQGGYGYT
. TRBV19 ASSDMVDTEAF
. TRBV15 ATSRELAGGGNEQF
. TRBV5-1 ASSARQGADTQY
. TRBV7-2 ASTRASRSSGNTIY
. TRBV6-5 ASTADGTRGYT
. TRBV2 ASRRGGAQY
. TRBV5-1 ASSFGDRESETQY
. TRBV7-6 ASSPITAGLFGYT
. TRBV27 ASRETVGLNTEAF
few TRBV10-3 AISEETGARGSPLH
few TRBV7-9 ASSFGAGNYGYT